The 15 T cell receptor beta chains below all came from one sample that was sequenced in a study of control samples from healthy donors and cancer patients. Produced via immunoSEQ multiplex PCR; TCRdb's table is partial and in-frame only. The sample holds about 110,000 clones; approximately 90% are singletons and the top ten take approximately 8%. The sample comprised blood. These receptors originate from a young woman in good health.

This rearrangement joins TRBV18 to TRBJ1-1; TRBD1 might be the D (5 bases). This CDR3 region has 14 residues. V was cut by 4 bases and J by 2 bases, with 11 bases left in between. Germline values: CDR1 KGHSH, CDR2 LQKENI. In DNA, the CDR3 is TGTGCCAGCTCACTTGCCAGGGTAAACACTGAAGCTTTCTTT. Amino acids: CASSLARVNTEAFF.

This clone was observed a few times. The chain recombines TRBV5-4 with TRBJ2-5; TRBD2 matches 7 bases. Germline loops: CDR1 SGHNT, CDR2 YYREEE (reference sequence). With V trimmed by 0 bases and J by 3 bases, 5 bases remained unmatched. The CDR3 spans 15 residues. CDR3 nucleotide sequence: TGTGCCAGCAGCTTGGATGGGGGAGGGGAAGAGACCCAGTACTTC. Protein: CASSLDGGGEETQYF.

Only one count was recorded for this clone. The chain carries TRBV4-3 and TRBJ1-6; D not certain. Trimming shortened V by 0 bases and J by 11 bases, and 8 bases separated the two germline ends. CDR3 length: 13 residues. The germline V gene encodes CDR1 LGHNA and CDR2 YSLEER. The CDR3 nucleotides read TGCGCCAGCAGCCAAGAATTACGACCACCCCTCCACTTT. It codes for CASSQELRPPLHF.

V gene TRBV28 combines with J gene TRBJ1-2, with TRBD1 identical over 8 bases. This CDR3 has 13 residues. The ends lost 8 bases at V and 3 bases at J; junction bases unmatched: 5. Germline loops: CDR1 MDHEN, CDR2 SYDVKM. The CDR3 nucleotides read TGTGCCAGCGGGGGACAGGATTACTATGGCTACACCTTC. Protein: CASGGQDYYGYTF.

The gene calls are TRBV19 and TRBJ2-7; TRBD2 is a possible D gene (6 bases). Trimming stripped 5 bases from V and 2 bases from J, with 19 bases between. Per the germline V gene, CDR1 is LNHDA and CDR2 is SQIVND (reference sequence). The CDR3 consists of 16 residues. This chain's CDR3 is CASSLPGRRGAYEQYF. CDR3 DNA: TGTGCCAGTAGTTTACCGGGTAGGCGGGGAGCCTACGAGCAGTACTTC.

CDR3: CATSRERTSGGTHEQFF. The CDR3 bases are TGTGCCACCAGCAGAGAGAGGACTAGCGGGGGGACCCATGAGCAGTTCTTC. The chain couples TRBV15 to TRBJ2-1; TRBD2 agrees at 14 bases. The CDR3 consists of 17 residues. From germline, CDR1 is LNHNV and CDR2 YYDKDF (reference sequence). The trim removed 0 bases at V and 8 bases at J, leaving 6 bases unmatched.

The gene calls are TRBV29-1 and TRBJ1-6; TRBD1 aligns across 12 bases. J gave up 11 bases and V 6 bases, and 5 bases lay outside the gene matches. Germline V CDR1 and CDR2: SQVTM, ANQGSEA. This CDR3 contains 13 residues. The CDR3 bases are TGCAGCGTCGGGACAGGGGGCGACGCACCCCTCCACTTT. It codes for CSVGTGGDAPLHF.

The genes are TRBV13 and TRBJ2-5; D assignment may be TRBD1 or TRBD2 (5 bases each). The germline CDR1 and CDR2 sequences are PRHDT and FYEKMQ (reference sequence). The CDR3 has 13 residues. V lost 5 bases to trimming and J lost 4 bases, with 11 bases between them. The CDR3 here is CASSRGVSETQYF. CDR3 in DNA: TGTGCCAGCAGCCGAGGGGTGTCAGAGACCCAGTACTTC.

The gene calls are TRBV14 and TRBJ1-1; D perhaps matches TRBD1 (5 bases). The CDR3 extends over 15 amino acids. Trimming stripped 4 bases from V and 4 bases from J, with 16 bases between. CDR1 is SGHDN and CDR2 is FVKESK in the germline V gene. The CDR3 loop is CASSRWGELITEAFF. The CDR3 DNA reads TGTGCCAGCAGCCGATGGGGGGAGTTGATCACTGAAGCTTTCTTT. Together with reference TRBV14 and TRBJ1-1, the CDR3 gives the full variable domain: EAGVTQFPSHSVIEKGQTVTLRCDPISGHDNLYWYRRVMGKEIKFLLHFVKESKQDESGMPNNRFLAERTGGTYSTLKVQPAELEDSGVYFCASSRWGELITEAFFGQGTRLTVV.

The chain has TRBV5-6 and TRBJ2-3, with TRBD2 as a possible D gene (6 bases). Germline V gene sequence: CDR1 SGHDT, CDR2 YYEEEE. Deletions cut 3 bases from V and 4 bases from J, with 18 bases between. The CDR3 length is 16 residues. CDR3: CASSSGVTDVSDTQYF. DNA of the CDR3: TGTGCCAGCAGCTCGGGGGTCACCGACGTCTCAGATACGCAGTATTTT.

This clone came up once. The chain joins TRBV30 to TRBJ2-7; D possibly corresponds to TRBD1 (6 bases). CDR1 and CDR2 (germline): GTSNPN, SVGIG (reference sequence). The CDR3 runs to 12 residues. The ends were cut back, 2 bases at V and 6 bases at J, with 11 bases in the middle. The CDR3 DNA sequence: TGTGCCTGGAGTATAACAGGGATCGAGCAGTACTTC. Amino acids: CAWSITGIEQYF. Filled out from reference TRBV30 and TRBJ2-7, the complete variable domain reads SQTIHQWPATLVQPVGSPLSLECTVEGTSNPNLYWYRQAAGRGLQLLFYSVGIGQISSEVPQNLSASRPQDRQFILSSKKLLLSDSGFYLCAWSITGIEQYFGPGTRLTVT.

The rearrangement uses TRBV5-1 and TRBJ2-1; D is unresolved. V gave up 4 bases and J gave up 4 bases, with 9 bases separating them. Germline CDR1 SGHRS, CDR2 YFSETQ. This CDR3 contains 13 residues. The CDR3 spells CASSPSEYNEQFF. In DNA, the CDR3 is TGCGCCAGCAGCCCCAGCGAGTACAATGAGCAGTTCTTC.

In DNA, the CDR3 is TGTGCCAGCAGCTTCCGACAGGTTTTCAATTCACCCCTCCACTTT. Residues: CASSFRQVFNSPLHF. This chain joins TRBV5-6 and TRBJ1-6; weak D call: TRBD1 (6 bases). The length of the CDR3 is 15 residues. Germline CDR1 and CDR2: SGHDT and YYEEEE. V lost 2 bases, J lost 7 bases, and 13 bases lay in between. Full variable domain (rest looked up from reference TRBV5-6 and TRBJ1-6): DAGVTQSPTHLIKTRGQQVTLRCSPKSGHDTVSWYQQALGQGPQFIFQYYEEEERQRGNFPDRFSGHQFPNYSSELNVNALLLGDSALYLCASSFRQVFNSPLHFGNGTRLTVT.

The J gene is TRBJ1-1, the V gene TRBV4-3; D call uncertain. Germline assignment: CDR1 LGHNA and CDR2 YSLEER. V was trimmed by 0 bases and J by 3 bases, leaving 14 bases between them. The CDR3 has 16 residues. The CDR3 here is CASSQDYTGFDTEAFF. As DNA, the CDR3 is TGCGCCAGCAGCCAAGATTATACCGGGTTCGACACTGAAGCTTTCTTT.

This clone came up once. This chain uses TRBV27 with TRBJ1-1; 8 positions agree with TRBD1. This CDR3 contains 11 residues. The junction had 5 bases not matched to a gene; V was cut back by 9 bases and J by 8 bases. Germline CDR1 is MNHEY and CDR2 is SMNVEV (reference sequence). Written as DNA, the CDR3 is TGTGCCAGTCAGGGGGCTCGAGAAGCTTTCTTT. Its protein product is CASQGAREAFF.